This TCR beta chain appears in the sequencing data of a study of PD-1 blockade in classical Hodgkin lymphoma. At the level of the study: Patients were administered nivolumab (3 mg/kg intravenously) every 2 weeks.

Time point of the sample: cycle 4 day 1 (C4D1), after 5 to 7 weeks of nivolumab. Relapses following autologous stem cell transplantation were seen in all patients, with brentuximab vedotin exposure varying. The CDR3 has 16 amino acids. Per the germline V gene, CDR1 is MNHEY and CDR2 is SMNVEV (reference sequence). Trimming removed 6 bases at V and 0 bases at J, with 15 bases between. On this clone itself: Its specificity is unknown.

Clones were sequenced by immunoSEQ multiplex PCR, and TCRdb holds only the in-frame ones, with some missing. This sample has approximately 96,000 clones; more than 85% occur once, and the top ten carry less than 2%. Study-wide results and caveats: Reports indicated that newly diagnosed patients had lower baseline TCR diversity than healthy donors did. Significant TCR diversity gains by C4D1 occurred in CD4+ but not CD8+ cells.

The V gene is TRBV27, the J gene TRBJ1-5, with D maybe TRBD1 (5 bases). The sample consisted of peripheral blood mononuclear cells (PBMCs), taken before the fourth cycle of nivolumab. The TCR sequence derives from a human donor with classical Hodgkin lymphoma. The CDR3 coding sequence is TGTGCCAGCAGCGGCAGGGCCCGCAATAGCAATCAGCCCCAGCATTTT. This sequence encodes CASSGRARNSNQPQHF.